This TCR beta chain was retrieved from a study of molecular identifiers for immune sequencing clone quantification. Previously described methods and listed TCR primers were employed for the bulk TCR libraries. TCRdb used MiXCR to reprocess the PCR reads, holding one entry per CDR3 protein. The sample consists of some 320,000 distinct CDR3 sequences, 24% of them appearing once. Sorting isolated naive CD8 T cells as CD8+CD4-CCR7+CD45RA+ events. The germline V gene encodes CDR1 MNHEY and CDR2 SVGEGT. V was shortened by 2 bases and J by 4 bases, with 8 bases between the two germline ends. The CDR3 has 13 residues. Findings of the study overall: More than 99% of effector molecules, versus under 1% of naive-cell molecules, belonged to clones above 20 RNA copies. In a background of about 1 million naive cells, spiked Jurkat TCR RNA from one cell was reportedly detectable.

Notes on this clonotype: The target antigen is unknown.

The chain has TRBV6-2 or TRBV6-3 and TRBJ1-1; no definite D call. The sequence derives from a human donor in good health. Some libraries in this study had Jurkat cell RNA spiked in. The sample was naive CD8+ T cells from blood, with Jurkat cell RNA spiked in. This sample's subset: FACS-sorted CD8+CD4-CCR7+CD45RA+ naive T cells. The DNA of the CDR3 is TGTGCCAGCAGTTACGTGGGTGGCACTGAAGCTTTCTTT. It specifies CASSYVGGTEAFF.